The present T cell receptor (beta chain) was sequenced within a study of blood T cell repertoires in COVID-19. As regards this clone: The sample holds other DNA sequences that translate to the same CDR3.

Assay used: immunoSEQ multiplex PCR; TCRdb lists only in-frame clones, some missing. The table has 490,000 or so clones, around nine tenths seen once; the top ten hold 1.5% to 2%. V lost 3 bases and J 0 bases, leaving 5 bases between the germline ends. Germline CDR1 and CDR2: KGHSH and LQKENI. This CDR3 comprises 13 residues. This receptor was taken from a woman aged 40 to 49 who had recovered from COVID-19. Sequencing was performed on PBMCs or T cells enriched from blood (not recorded which). J is TRBJ1-1 and V is TRBV18; D ambiguous. CDR3 loop: CASSPRMNTEAFF. CDR3 nucleotide sequence: TGTGCCAGCTCACCCAGGATGAACACTGAAGCTTTCTTT.